This T cell receptor (beta chain) was identified during a study of cytomegalovirus exposure and HLA in healthy donors. Overall study findings and caveats: The study listed approximately 170 cytomegalovirus-associated TCR beta chains. Later analysis demonstrated an association between a missense DCLRE1C variant and TCR beta V- and J-gene trimming. The CMV antigen specificity of a few CMV-associated chains was confirmed through in vitro analysis.

Concerning this clone itself: Its antigen is unknown.

The CDR3 runs 17 residues. V shed 4 bases and J shed 0 bases, with 16 bases lying between them. Germline assignment: CDR1 LNHDA and CDR2 SQIVND (reference sequence). Amplification used 60 Vbeta primers and 13 Jbeta primers. The assay was immunoSEQ multiplex PCR, and TCRdb's table has in-frame clones only and misses some. The data hold 130,000 to 150,000 clones, with approximately 78% observed a single time. V gene TRBV19 combines with J gene TRBJ1-5, with D perhaps TRBD1 (5 bases). This sequence was found in a female donor in good health and CMV-seronegative. The specimen was PBMCs. The CDR3 DNA reads as TGTGCCAGTAGTAGGAGGGGATCCCGGAATAGCAATCAGCCCCAGCATTTT. Its protein is CASSRRGSRNSNQPQHF.